A selection of T cell receptor beta chains follows, all from one sample in a study of T cell changes during pregnancy in multiple sclerosis. The repertoire was sequenced with immunoSEQ multiplex PCR; TCRdb's copy has only in-frame clones and lacks some. This table holds some 45,000 clones, around 92% found once. This sample comprised CD4+ T cells from peripheral blood mononuclear cells, obtained after pregnancy. The origin of the receptors is a female donor in good health, enrolled as a control in a pregnancy study. Both conserved end residues are part of each CDR3. Each record gives: D gene, clone size, J gene, V gene, CDR3 protein, CDR3 DNA. D genes are given only for firm matches. Not all rows give a size; the values are once, few, many and, for expanded clones, a class.

D: TRBD2; size: -; J: TRBJ2-7; V: TRBV5-4; CDR3: CASSSGLAGSGDEQYF; DNA: TGTGCCAGCAGCTCTGGACTAGCGGGATCAGGAGACGAGCAGTACTTC
D: -; size: -; J: TRBJ2-7; V: TRBV4-1; CDR3: CASSQDSRGVGEQYF; DNA: TGCGCCAGCAGCCAAGACAGCAGGGGGGTTGGGGAGCAGTACTTC
D: TRBD1; size: -; J: TRBJ2-7; V: TRBV11-3; CDR3: CASSLVPGQGFDEQYF; DNA: TGTGCCAGCAGCTTAGTTCCGGGACAGGGGTTCGACGAGCAGTACTTC
D: TRBD2; size: once; J: TRBJ2-3; V: TRBV7-3; CDR3: CASSQGLAGEGDTQYF; DNA: TGTGCCAGCAGCCAAGGACTAGCGGGAGAAGGAGATACGCAGTATTTT
D: -; size: -; J: TRBJ1-5; V: TRBV19; CDR3: CASSILPRQSNQPQHF; DNA: TGTGCCAGTAGTATTCTACCTAGACAGTCCAATCAGCCCCAGCATTTT
D: -; size: -; J: TRBJ2-6; V: TRBV14; CDR3: CASSQDRGGANVLTF; DNA: TGTGCCAGCAGCCAAGACAGAGGTGGGGCCAACGTCCTGACTTTC
D: -; size: -; J: TRBJ1-2; V: TRBV6-1; CDR3: CASSESQGGYGYTF; DNA: TGTGCCAGCAGTGAATCACAGGGCGGCTATGGCTACACCTTC
D: -; size: -; J: TRBJ2-1; V: TRBV7-8; CDR3: CASSKGTVSGEQFF; DNA: TGTGCCAGCAGCAAGGGAACAGTGTCAGGGGAGCAGTTCTTC
D: -; size: -; J: TRBJ1-5; V: TRBV2; CDR3: CASSEETGNQPQHF; DNA: TGTGCCAGCAGTGAAGAGACAGGAAATCAGCCCCAGCATTTT
D: TRBD2; size: -; J: TRBJ2-1; V: TRBV19; CDR3: CASSIGRVGSYNEQFF; DNA: TGTGCCAGTAGTATTGGGAGGGTAGGGTCCTACAATGAGCAGTTCTTC
D: TRBD1; size: -; J: TRBJ1-6; V: TRBV18; CDR3: CASSPLGQLYNSPLHF; DNA: TGTGCCAGCTCACCCCTGGGACAGTTGTATAATTCACCCCTCCACTTT
D: -; size: -; J: TRBJ1-1; V: TRBV5-4; CDR3: CASSLMRGQAEAFF; DNA: TGTGCCAGCAGCTTGATGCGGGGGCAGGCTGAAGCTTTCTTT
D: TRBD2; size: -; J: TRBJ2-5; V: TRBV4-1; CDR3: CASRVGLAGKETQYF; DNA: TGCGCCAGCAGAGTGGGACTAGCGGGGAAAGAGACCCAGTACTTC